This TCR beta chain was sequenced in a study of blood T cells in healthy people across ages. Study results and caveats: Without sorted subsets, naive and antigen-experienced compartments could not be conclusively compared. A roughly linear age-dependent decrease characterized TCR beta diversity per million T cells.

Primed by a sample-barcoded 5' primer and a J-beta primer mix, a second PCR proceeded for roughly 6 to 12 cycles. In TCRdb, the 5' RACE reads were re-called with MiXCR into one record per CDR3 protein. Among fewer than 750,000 distinct CDR3 sequences listed, around half were seen once. The germline CDR1 and CDR2 sequences are MNHNS and SASEGT. The CDR3 runs 17 residues. V shed 5 bases and J 6 bases; nucleotides not matched to a gene: 11. This clonotype was seen many times. Its antigen remains unidentified. The sample, about 9.2 milliliters of peripheral blood, was drawn from each donor. V and J are TRBV6-1 and TRBJ2-3; 13 positions match TRBD2. The material sequenced was blood. The source of this sequence is a man older than 75 in good health. In DNA form, the CDR3 reads TGTGCCAGCAGTCCTAGACCCGGACTAGCGGGGGCGGATACGCAGTATTTT. It specifies CASSPRPGLAGADTQYF.